The 11 T cell receptor beta chains below were found in one sample sequenced in a study of graft-versus-host responses after intestinal transplantation. These receptors have no identified antigens. Using immunoSEQ multiplex PCR, the repertoire was profiled, and TCRdb retains in-frame clones only, with some absent. The sample holds around 100,000 clones, roughly 87% seen once. This specimen was unstimulated CD4+ T cells sorted from spleen or lymph node cells, taken before transplant. These receptors were taken from a human donor who was the organ donor for an intestinal transplant.

The genes are TRBV18 and TRBJ2-7, with a weak D call TRBD1 (5 bases). V lost 4 bases, J lost 2 bases, and 15 bases lay in between. Germline values: CDR1 KGHSH, CDR2 LQKENI. This CDR3 region has 15 residues. CDR3 sequence reads: CASSQGAGATYEQYF. The DNA of the CDR3 is TGTGCCAGCTCACAAGGGGCAGGAGCGACCTACGAGCAGTACTTC.

The chain is built from TRBV5-1 and TRBJ2-3; either TRBD1 or TRBD2 may fit D (5 bases each). V lost 1 base to trimming and J lost 8 bases, with 14 bases between them. This CDR3 region has 14 residues. Germline V gives CDR1 SGHRS, CDR2 YFSETQ. CDR3 sequence (DNA): TGCGCCAGCAGCTTGCTCTATGGGACGGGTACGCAGTATTTT. Translation: CASSLLYGTGTQYF.

The chain carries TRBV30 and TRBJ1-2, with D unclear. The CDR3 covers 13 residues. Germline values: CDR1 GTSNPN, CDR2 SVGIG (reference sequence). V was clipped by 0 bases and J by 8 bases, with 13 bases between them. Here the CDR3 DNA reads TGTGCCTGGAGTGTATATGGACCCTTCGGCTACACCTTC. This codes for CAWSVYGPFGYTF.

The chain carries TRBV19 and TRBJ1-2, with D maybe TRBD1 (6 bases). The CDR3 runs to 16 residues. Germline V gene sequence: CDR1 LNHDA, CDR2 SQIVND (reference sequence). V was trimmed by 7 bases and J by 5 bases, leaving 23 bases between them. CDR3 sequence (DNA): TGTGCCAGTACAGTACAGGGCTTTACGACGGCTTATGGCTACACCTTC. Translating it yields CASTVQGFTTAYGYTF.

V and J are TRBV9 and TRBJ1-5, with D maybe TRBD1 (6 bases). Trimming left V 0 bases short and J 7 bases short, with 17 bases between. CDR3 length: 16 amino acids. Per the germline V gene, CDR1 is SGDLS and CDR2 is YYNGEE. As DNA, the CDR3 is TGTGCCAGCAGCGTAGGGGCAGGGGAGTTCGTCCAGCCCCAGCATTTT. It encodes CASSVGAGEFVQPQHF.

The chain has TRBV6-6 and TRBJ1-6, with D hard to call. CDR3 length: 12 residues. V was clipped by 2 bases and J by 8 bases, with 4 bases between them. The V gene's germline CDR1 is MNHNY and CDR2 SVGAGI (reference sequence). This CDR3 is CASSYRDSPLHF. The CDR3, as DNA: TGTGCCAGCAGTTACCGCGATTCACCCCTCCACTTT.

A single count supports this clone. The chain recombines TRBV6-1 with TRBJ2-7, with 11 bases identical to TRBD2. The germline V gene has CDR1 MNHNS and CDR2 SASEGT. This CDR3 contains 15 residues. Trimming took 2 bases from V and 4 from J; bases not matched to a gene: 4. The chain's CDR3 is CASSELAGGNYEQYF. CDR3 sequence (DNA): TGTGCCAGCAGTGAACTAGCGGGGGGTAATTACGAGCAGTACTTC.

A few counts support this clone. The rearrangement uses TRBV5-5 and TRBJ1-4; D is ambiguous. Per the germline V gene, CDR1 is SGHKS and CDR2 is YYEKEE (reference sequence). Trimming left V 2 bases short and J 0 bases short, with 5 bases between. The CDR3 is made up of 14 amino acids. The CDR3 is CASSFTATNEKLFF. Written as DNA, the CDR3 is TGTGCCAGCAGCTTCACAGCAACTAATGAAAAACTGTTTTTT.

The V and J genes are TRBV7-2 and TRBJ2-1; D not resolved. Germline V gives CDR1 SGHTA, CDR2 FQGNSA. V was cut by 5 bases and J by 9 bases, with 20 bases left in between. The CDR3 sequence is 15 residues long. The CDR3 protein is CASSPLRLLDGEQFF. CDR3 nucleotide sequence: TGTGCCAGCAGCCCGCTCAGGTTGTTGGACGGTGAGCAGTTCTTC.

The CDR3 DNA is TGTGCCAGCAGTTACTCAGTGAAATCTAACTATGGCTACACCTTC. Protein sequence: CASSYSVKSNYGYTF. The rearrangement links TRBV6-5 to TRBJ1-2, with no clear D. Trimming left V 0 bases short and J 0 bases short, with 8 bases between. The germline V gene encodes CDR1 MNHEY and CDR2 SVGAGI. The CDR3 totals 15 residues.

The genes are TRBV27 and TRBJ2-3; D is unclear. Trimming stripped 5 bases from V and 2 bases from J, with 8 bases between. This CDR3 region has 13 residues. Germline loops: CDR1 MNHEY, CDR2 SMNVEV (reference sequence). The CDR3 protein is CASSPQLTDTQYF. Written as DNA, the CDR3 is TGTGCCAGCAGTCCCCAGCTCACAGATACGCAGTATTTT.